This TCR beta chain was sequenced during a study of blood T cell repertoires in COVID-19. Study summary: There were acute and convalescent COVID-19 samples, and they came from the United States, Italy and Spain.

Per the original methods: Nucleated cell number was recorded as an estimate derived from reference gene primer amplification. TCRdb's table, derived via immunoSEQ multiplex PCR, lists solely in-frame clones and lacks some. That table is the source of V, J and clone size, and D and trimming were worked out from the DNA. Seen here are fewer than 200,000 clones, 65% to 90% observed once, and the top ten hold around 7%. This clone showed up just once. Looked up from germline, CDR1 is GTSNPN and CDR2 is SVGIG (reference sequence). This CDR3 comprises 14 residues. The J segment lost 4 bases and the V segment lost 2 bases, leaving 8 bases of the junction unmatched.

The receptor's source is a woman between 35 and 50 years old with COVID-19, enrolled during active disease. What was sequenced was peripheral blood. The gene calls are TRBV30 and TRBJ2-7, with 7 bases that match TRBD1. DNA of the CDR3: TGTGCCTGGAGTCCCCGGGACAGACAGTACGAGCAGTACGTC. This gives the protein CAWSPRDRQYEQYV.